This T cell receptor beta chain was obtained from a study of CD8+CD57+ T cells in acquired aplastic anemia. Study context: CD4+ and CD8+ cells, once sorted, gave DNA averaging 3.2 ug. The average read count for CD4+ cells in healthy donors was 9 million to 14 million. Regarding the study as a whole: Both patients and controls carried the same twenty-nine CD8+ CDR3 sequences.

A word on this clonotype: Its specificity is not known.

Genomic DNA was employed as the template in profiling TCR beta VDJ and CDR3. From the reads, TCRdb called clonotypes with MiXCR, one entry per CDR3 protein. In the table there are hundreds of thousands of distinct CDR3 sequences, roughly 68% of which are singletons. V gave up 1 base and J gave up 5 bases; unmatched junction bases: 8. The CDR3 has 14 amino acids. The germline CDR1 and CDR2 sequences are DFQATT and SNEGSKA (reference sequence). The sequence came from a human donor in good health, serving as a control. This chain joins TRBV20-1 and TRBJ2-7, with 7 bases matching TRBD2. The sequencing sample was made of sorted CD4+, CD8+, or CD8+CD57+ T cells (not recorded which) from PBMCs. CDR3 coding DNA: TGCAGTGCTAGAGGCACGGGGGGAAGGGACGAGCAGTACTTC. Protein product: CSARGTGGRDEQYF.